A single sample is the source of the 20 T cell receptor beta chains below, sequenced in a study of beta chain features in type 1 diabetes (dated by TCRdb to 2016 to 2018). The library was prepared using the immunoSEQ multiplex PCR assay. The entire amount of isolated RNA was reverse transcribed using the High Capacity cDNA Reverse Transcription Kit, so the sequenced TCRB transcripts were expressed ones. TCRdb limited this immuneACCESS table to in-frame rearrangements with V and J called. A share of clones is missing; checked studies link under half to unresolved V genes, and the rest is unexplained. For this sample the table gives 400,000 to 550,000 clones, of which more than 9.5% were detected only once. The ten most abundant clones make up 0.035% to 0.05% of the sample. The sequenced sample consisted of naive CD4+ T cells from blood. Explained via the paper, the cell subset or site label denotes: true naive CD4+ T cells. The receptors come from a woman aged 18-35 years in good health.

J is TRBJ1-6 and V is TRBV18, with D maybe TRBD1 (6 bases). This CDR3 is 14 amino acids long. Germline CDR1 and CDR2: KGHSH and LQKENI. Trimming removed 5 bases from V and 10 bases from J, with 15 bases in between. CDR3 in DNA: TGTGCCAGCTCAGGGGCCGGGACACGGTCACCCCTCCACTTT. It is translated as CASSGAGTRSPLHF.

This clone was detected only a few times. This chain joins TRBV30 and TRBJ2-2; D unclear. Germline V gene data show CDR1 as GTSNPN and CDR2 as SVGIG (reference sequence). The CDR3 totals 15 residues. Trimming removed 5 bases from V and 4 bases from J, with 17 bases in between. The CDR3 bases are TGTGCCTGGGCCGAGCTATGGCGGTCCACCGGGGAGCTGTTTTTT. This sequence encodes CAWAELWRSTGELFF. The whole variable domain, filled in from reference TRBV30 and TRBJ2-2, reads SQTIHQWPATLVQPVGSPLSLECTVEGTSNPNLYWYRQAAGRGLQLLFYSVGIGQISSEVPQNLSASRPQDRQFILSSKKLLLSDSGFYLCAWAELWRSTGELFFGEGSRLTVL.

The rearrangement uses TRBV29-1 and TRBJ2-4; D is ambiguous. Germline V gene sequence: CDR1 SQVTM, CDR2 ANQGSEA. The CDR3 is 12 amino acids. Trimming cost V 5 bases and J 8 bases, with 13 bases left between them. The CDR3, as DNA: TGCAGCGTTAATGACAAGATAGACATTCAGTACTTC. Its protein product is CSVNDKIDIQYF.

Points on this clone: Different DNA sequences within this sample yield the same CDR3. The chain carries TRBV7-2 and TRBJ2-1; no clear D. This CDR3 comprises 13 residues. Germline CDR1 SGHTA, CDR2 FQGNSA. The V end lost 1 base, the J end lost 3 bases, and 4 bases lay between the germline ends. CDR3 residues: CASSLGSYNEQFF. CDR3 in DNA: TGTGCCAGCAGCTTAGGTAGCTACAATGAGCAGTTCTTC. Using reference TRBV7-2 and TRBJ2-1 for the parts outside the CDR3, the full variable domain is GAGVSQSPSNKVTEKGKDVELRCDPISGHTALYWYRQSLGQGLEFLIYFQGNSAPDKSGLPSDRFSAERTGGSVSTLTIQRTQQEDSAVYLCASSLGSYNEQFFGPGTRLTVL.

The chain has TRBV2 and TRBJ2-1, with D perhaps TRBD1 or TRBD2 (6 bases each). V lost 4 bases to trimming and J lost 3 bases, with 10 bases between them. Germline CDR1 reads SNHLY; CDR2 reads FYNNEI. The CDR3 extends over 14 amino acids. The chain's CDR3 is CASSAEGVYNEQFF. The CDR3 DNA reads TGTGCCAGCAGTGCGGAGGGGGTCTACAATGAGCAGTTCTTC.

The rearrangement joins TRBV7-9 to TRBJ2-1, with D perhaps matching TRBD1 (6 bases). The V end lost 2 bases, the J end lost 10 bases, and 12 bases lay between the germline ends. Germline-derived CDR1 and CDR2 are SEHNR and FQNEAQ (reference sequence). CDR3 size: 13 residues. CDR3 sequence: CASSLIGQNEQFF. The CDR3 DNA follows: TGTGCCAGCAGCTTAATAGGACAGAACGAGCAGTTCTTC.

Concerning this clone: Other DNA sequences from this sample encode an identical CDR3 as well. The rearrangement uses TRBV18 and TRBJ2-3; D remains ambiguous. CDR1 and CDR2 from the germline V gene are KGHSH and LQKENI. This CDR3 region has 13 residues. V was clipped by 3 bases and J by 1 base, with 5 bases between them. The CDR3 reads CASSPPGTDTQYF. The CDR3 DNA sequence: TGTGCCAGCTCACCCCCTGGCACAGATACGCAGTATTTT.

A few counts support this clone. V is TRBV5-1 and J is TRBJ1-2; D is perhaps TRBD1 (5 bases). CDR1 SGHRS and CDR2 YFSETQ come from the germline V gene. Deletions cut 5 bases from V and 4 bases from J, with 12 bases between. CDR3 length: 13 amino acids. CDR3 amino acids: CASRPGRSYGYTF. In DNA, the CDR3 is TGCGCCAGCAGACCGGGACGGAGCTATGGCTACACCTTC.

This chain uses TRBV5-4 with TRBJ2-3; D uncertain. The CDR3 has 12 amino acids. V dropped 4 bases and J dropped 11 bases, with 14 bases sitting between them. The germline V gene encodes CDR1 SGHNT and CDR2 YYREEE (reference sequence). CDR3 amino acids: CASSPGPSKQYF. CDR3 sequence (DNA): TGTGCCAGCAGCCCCGGGCCCTCGAAGCAGTATTTT.

The table lists this clone with a few counts. V usage is TRBV18 and J usage is TRBJ2-4; D is perhaps TRBD1 (5 bases). V was cut by 1 base and J by 0 bases, with 10 bases left in between. CDR1 and CDR2 from the germline V gene are KGHSH and LQKENI. The CDR3 has 16 amino acids. DNA of the CDR3: TGTGCCAGCTCACCACAGGTGACAGTAGCCAAAAACATTCAGTACTTC. As protein: CASSPQVTVAKNIQYF.

The chain joins TRBV11-3 to TRBJ1-2; D call uncertain. Trimming took 4 bases from V and 2 from J, leaving 14 bases between them. CDR3 length equals 15 residues. Germline CDR1 is SGHNT and CDR2 is YENEEA. The CDR3 sequence: CASSYRGTANYGYTF. CDR3 DNA sequence: TGTGCCAGCAGCTATCGCGGCACAGCCAACTATGGCTACACCTTC.

This clone was detected only a few times. The V call is TRBV21-1, the J call TRBJ1-2. TRBV21-1 is designated a pseudogene. The CDR3 sequence is 18 residues long. CDR3 sequence: CASSNRGRKAKGNYGYTF. The CDR3 DNA follows: TGTGCCAGCAGCAATCGAGGGAGGAAGGCCAAGGGTAACTATGGCTACACCTTC.

The chain links TRBV7-9 to TRBJ2-7; TRBD1 matches 7 bases. The V gene's germline CDR1 is SEHNR and CDR2 FQNEAQ (reference sequence). V shed 3 bases, J shed 4 bases, and the junction held 3 bases outside the gene matches. This CDR3 spans 13 amino acids. The CDR3 DNA is TGTGCCAGCAGCTTTCGACAGGGTTACGAGCAGTACTTC. It codes for CASSFRQGYEQYF.

The chain recombines TRBV9 with TRBJ2-1; 14 positions agree with TRBD2. Trimming cost V 4 bases and J 7 bases; bases outside gene matches: 7. Per the germline V gene, CDR1 is SGDLS and CDR2 is YYNGEE. The CDR3 covers 16 residues. The CDR3 DNA sequence: TGTGCCAGCAGCCTAAGGACTAGCGGGAGGACTAATGAGCAGTTCTTC. This encodes CASSLRTSGRTNEQFF.

This chain uses TRBV7-9 with TRBJ2-1; 8 nucleotides match TRBD1. This CDR3 is built from 12 residues. Looked up from germline, CDR1 is SEHNR and CDR2 is FQNEAQ (reference sequence). After removal of 0 bases from V and 15 bases from J, the junction contained 4 bases not matched to a gene. This CDR3 is CASSLADRVGFF. Here the CDR3 DNA reads TGTGCCAGCAGCTTAGCGGACAGGGTGGGGTTCTTC.

This clone appeared a few times. One junction end does not reproduce the germline sequence, and a read error may be involved. The V and J genes are TRBV30 and TRBJ2-7; D perhaps matches TRBD1 (5 bases). This CDR3 contains 11 residues. Looked up from germline, CDR1 is GTSNPN and CDR2 is SVGIG (reference sequence). The CDR3 sequence is CAWSTRVHQSF. For the CDR3, the DNA is TGTGCCTGGAGTACCAGGGTACACCAATCGTTC.

This clone appeared a few times. The chain joins TRBV19 to TRBJ2-7, with 11 bases that match TRBD2. Losses at the gene ends were 3 bases for V and 2 bases for J; bases not matched to a gene: 9. Per the germline V gene, CDR1 is LNHDA and CDR2 is SQIVND (reference sequence). This CDR3 comprises 17 residues. The CDR3 nucleotides are TGTGCCAGTAGTATTACTAGCGGGAGAAGAAGCGCCTACGAGCAGTACTTC. Its protein product is CASSITSGRRSAYEQYF.

This clone was found many times. CDR3: CASSVSGGPDTQYF. The CDR3 bases are TGTGCCAGCAGCGTTAGTGGTGGGCCAGATACGCAGTATTTT. The chain combines TRBV9 with TRBJ2-3, with D hard to call. Germline CDR1 is SGDLS and CDR2 is YYNGEE. V lost 2 bases and J 4 bases, leaving 11 bases between the germline ends. The CDR3 has 14 amino acids.

This clone appeared a few times. Other nucleotide sequences in the sample specify the same CDR3. The chain links TRBV5-1 to TRBJ2-5, with 7 bases matching TRBD2. J was trimmed by 5 bases and V by 3 bases; bases with no gene match: 4. Per germline, CDR1 SGHRS and CDR2 YFSETQ. This CDR3 comprises 13 residues. The DNA for the CDR3 is TGCGCCAGCAGCTCGGGACTAAGGGAGACCCAGTACTTC. Its translation: CASSSGLRETQYF. The complete variable domain, with remaining parts taken from reference TRBV5-1 and TRBJ2-5, reads KAGVTQTPRYLIKTRGQQVTLSCSPISGHRSVSWYQQTPGQGLQFLFEYFSETQRNKGNFPGRFSGRQFSNSRSEMNVSTLELGDSALYLCASSSGLRETQYFGPGTRLLVL.

The sample holds a few counts of this clone. This chain connects TRBV5-1 to TRBJ2-1, with D perhaps TRBD2 (5 bases). The CDR3 has 14 amino acids. Germline V CDR1 and CDR2: SGHRS, YFSETQ. V lost 4 bases and J 5 bases, leaving 13 bases between the germline ends. The CDR3 coding sequence is TGCGCCAGCAGCCCCGGGGAGCGAGACAATGAGCAGTTCTTC. Encoded protein: CASSPGERDNEQFF.